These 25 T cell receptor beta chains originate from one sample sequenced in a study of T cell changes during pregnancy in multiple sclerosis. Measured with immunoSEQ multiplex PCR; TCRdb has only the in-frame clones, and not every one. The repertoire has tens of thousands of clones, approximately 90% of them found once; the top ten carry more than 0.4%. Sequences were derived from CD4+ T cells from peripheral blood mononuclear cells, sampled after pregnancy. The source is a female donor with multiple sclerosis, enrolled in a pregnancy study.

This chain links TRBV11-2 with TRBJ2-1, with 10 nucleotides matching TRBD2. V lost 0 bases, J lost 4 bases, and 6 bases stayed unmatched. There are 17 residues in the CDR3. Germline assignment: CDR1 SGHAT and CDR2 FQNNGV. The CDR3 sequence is CASSLDRGLARYNEQFF. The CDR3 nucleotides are TGTGCCAGCAGCTTAGACCGGGGACTAGCGCGATACAATGAGCAGTTCTTC.

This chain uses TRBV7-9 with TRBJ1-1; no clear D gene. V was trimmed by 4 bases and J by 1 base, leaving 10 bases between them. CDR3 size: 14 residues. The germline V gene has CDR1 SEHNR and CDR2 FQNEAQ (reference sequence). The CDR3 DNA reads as TGTGCCAGCAGCTCCCCGCGCGCGAACACTGAAGCTTTCTTT. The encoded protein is CASSSPRANTEAFF.

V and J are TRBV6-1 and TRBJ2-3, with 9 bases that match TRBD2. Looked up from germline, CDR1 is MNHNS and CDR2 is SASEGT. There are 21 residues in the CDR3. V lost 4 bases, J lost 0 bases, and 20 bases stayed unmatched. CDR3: CASSGADRLAEKIHSTDTQYF. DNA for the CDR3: TGTGCCAGCAGTGGAGCAGATCGACTAGCGGAGAAAATCCATAGCACAGATACGCAGTATTTT.

CDR3 sequence reads: CASSLDPGLQDTQYF. The CDR3 nucleotides read TGTGCCAGCAGCCTTGACCCGGGTCTCCAGGATACGCAGTATTTT. The J gene is TRBJ2-3, the V gene TRBV14, with D hard to call. Germline CDR1 and CDR2: SGHDN and FVKESK. CDR3 length: 15 amino acids. Between the trimmed V and J ends, which lost 4 bases and 6 bases, there was a span of 17 bases. Drawing the rest from reference TRBV14 and TRBJ2-3, the complete variable domain is EAGVTQFPSHSVIEKGQTVTLRCDPISGHDNLYWYRRVMGKEIKFLLHFVKESKQDESGMPNNRFLAERTGGTYSTLKVQPAELEDSGVYFCASSLDPGLQDTQYFGPGTRLTVL.

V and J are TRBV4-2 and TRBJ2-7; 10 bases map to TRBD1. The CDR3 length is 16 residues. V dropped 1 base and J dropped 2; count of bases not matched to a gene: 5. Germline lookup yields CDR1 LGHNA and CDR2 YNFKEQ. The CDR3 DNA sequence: TGTGCCAGCAGCCAAGCCTCCGGGACAGGGGCCTACGAGCAGTACTTC. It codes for CASSQASGTGAYEQYF.

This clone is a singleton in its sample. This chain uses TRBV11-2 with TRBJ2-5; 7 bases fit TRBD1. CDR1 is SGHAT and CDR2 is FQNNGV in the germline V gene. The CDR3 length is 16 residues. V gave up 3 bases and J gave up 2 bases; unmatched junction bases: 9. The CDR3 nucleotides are TGTGCCAGCAGCTTCGGAACCGGGACAGCACAAGAGACCCAGTACTTC. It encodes CASSFGTGTAQETQYF.

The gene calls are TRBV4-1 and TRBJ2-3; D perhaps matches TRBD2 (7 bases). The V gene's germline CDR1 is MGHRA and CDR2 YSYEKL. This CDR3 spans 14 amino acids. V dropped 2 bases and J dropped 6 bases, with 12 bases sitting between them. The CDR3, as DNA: TGCGCCAGCAGCCAATTGGGGGGGCGGGATACGCAGTATTTT. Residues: CASSQLGGRDTQYF.

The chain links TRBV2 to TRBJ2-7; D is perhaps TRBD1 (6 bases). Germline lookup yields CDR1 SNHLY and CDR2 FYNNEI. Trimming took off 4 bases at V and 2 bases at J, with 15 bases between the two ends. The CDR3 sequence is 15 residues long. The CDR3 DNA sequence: TGTGCCAGCAGTGGGAACAGGGTATTGGCCTACGAGCAGTACTTC. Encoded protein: CASSGNRVLAYEQYF. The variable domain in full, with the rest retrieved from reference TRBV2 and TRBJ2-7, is EPEVTQTPSHQVTQMGQEVILRCVPISNHLYFYWYRQILGQKVEFLVSFYNNEISEKSEIFDDQFSVERPDGSNFTLKIRSTKLEDSAMYFCASSGNRVLAYEQYFGPGTRLTVT.

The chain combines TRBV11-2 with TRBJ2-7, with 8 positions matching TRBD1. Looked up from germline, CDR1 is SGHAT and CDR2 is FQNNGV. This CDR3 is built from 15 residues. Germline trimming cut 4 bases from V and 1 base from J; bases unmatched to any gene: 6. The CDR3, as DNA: TGTGCCAGCAGCTCCGGGACAGGATCGTCCTACGAGCAGTACTTC. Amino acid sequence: CASSSGTGSSYEQYF.

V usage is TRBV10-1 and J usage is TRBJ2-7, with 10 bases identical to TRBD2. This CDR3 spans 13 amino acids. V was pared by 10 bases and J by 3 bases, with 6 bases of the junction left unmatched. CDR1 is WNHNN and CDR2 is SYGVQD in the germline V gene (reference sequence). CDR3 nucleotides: TGCGCCACCTCAAGACTAGCGGGCTACGAGCAGTACTTC. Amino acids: CATSRLAGYEQYF.

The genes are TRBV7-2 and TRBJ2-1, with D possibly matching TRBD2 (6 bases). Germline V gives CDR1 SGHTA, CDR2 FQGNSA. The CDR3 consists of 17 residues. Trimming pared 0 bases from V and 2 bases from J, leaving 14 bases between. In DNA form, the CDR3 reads TGTGCCAGCAGCTTAGCGCGGGGAGCGTGGACCTACAATGAGCAGTTCTTC. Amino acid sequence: CASSLARGAWTYNEQFF. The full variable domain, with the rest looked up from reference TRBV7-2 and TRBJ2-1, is GAGVSQSPSNKVTEKGKDVELRCDPISGHTALYWYRQSLGQGLEFLIYFQGNSAPDKSGLPSDRFSAERTGGSVSTLTIQRTQQEDSAVYLCASSLARGAWTYNEQFFGPGTRLTVL.

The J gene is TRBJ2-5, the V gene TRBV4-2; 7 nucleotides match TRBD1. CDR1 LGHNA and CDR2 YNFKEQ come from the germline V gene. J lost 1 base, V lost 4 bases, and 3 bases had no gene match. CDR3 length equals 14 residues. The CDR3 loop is CASSLRQGQETQYF. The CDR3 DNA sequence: TGTGCCAGCAGCCTGAGACAGGGCCAAGAGACCCAGTACTTC.

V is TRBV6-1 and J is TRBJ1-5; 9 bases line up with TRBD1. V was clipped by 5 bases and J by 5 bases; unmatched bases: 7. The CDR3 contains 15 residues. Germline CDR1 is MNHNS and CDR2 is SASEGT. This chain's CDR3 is CASSRDRDLYQPQHF. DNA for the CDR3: TGTGCCAGCAGTCGGGACAGGGACTTATATCAGCCCCAGCATTTT.

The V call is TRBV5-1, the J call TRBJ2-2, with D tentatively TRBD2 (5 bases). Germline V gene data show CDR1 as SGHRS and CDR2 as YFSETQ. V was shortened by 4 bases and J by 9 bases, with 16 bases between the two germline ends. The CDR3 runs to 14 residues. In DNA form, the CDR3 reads TGCGCCAGCAGCCCTAGGGAATTCGGGAGGGAGCTGTTTTTT. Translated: CASSPREFGRELFF.

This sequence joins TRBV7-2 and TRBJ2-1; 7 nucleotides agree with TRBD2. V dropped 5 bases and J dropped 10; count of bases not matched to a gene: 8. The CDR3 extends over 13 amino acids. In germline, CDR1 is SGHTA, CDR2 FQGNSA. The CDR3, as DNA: TGTGCCAGCAGCCGCGTGGGGCGGGGGGAGCAGTTCTTC. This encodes CASSRVGRGEQFF.

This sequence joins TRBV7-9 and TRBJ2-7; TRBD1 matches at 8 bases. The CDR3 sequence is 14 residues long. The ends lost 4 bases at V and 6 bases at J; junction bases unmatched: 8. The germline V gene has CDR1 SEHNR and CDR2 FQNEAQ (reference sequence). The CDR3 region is CASSSAGQGSEQYF. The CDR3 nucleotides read TGTGCCAGCAGCTCCGCCGGACAGGGCTCCGAGCAGTACTTC.

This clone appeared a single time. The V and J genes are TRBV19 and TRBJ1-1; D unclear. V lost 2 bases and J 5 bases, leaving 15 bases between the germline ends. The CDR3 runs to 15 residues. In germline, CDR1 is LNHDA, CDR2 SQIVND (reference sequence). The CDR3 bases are TGTGCCAGTAGTATACGAGAGAGGTTGACGACTGAAGCTTTCTTT. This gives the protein CASSIRERLTTEAFF.

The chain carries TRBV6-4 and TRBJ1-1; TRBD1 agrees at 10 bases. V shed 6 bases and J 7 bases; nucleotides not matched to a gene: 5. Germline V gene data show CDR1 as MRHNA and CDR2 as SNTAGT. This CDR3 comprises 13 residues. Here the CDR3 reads CASSGTGVGEAFF. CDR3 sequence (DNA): TGTGCCAGCAGCGGGACAGGGGTCGGTGAAGCTTTCTTT.

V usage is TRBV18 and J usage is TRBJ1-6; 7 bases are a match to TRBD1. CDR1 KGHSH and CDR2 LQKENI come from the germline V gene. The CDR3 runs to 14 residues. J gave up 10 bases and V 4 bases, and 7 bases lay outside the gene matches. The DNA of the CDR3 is TGTGCCAGCTCACTCGACAGGGTGAGCTCACCCCTCCACTTT. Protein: CASSLDRVSSPLHF. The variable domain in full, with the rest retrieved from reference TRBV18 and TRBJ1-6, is NAGVMQNPRHLVRRRGQEARLRCSPMKGHSHVYWYRQLPEEGLKFMVYLQKENIIDESGMPKERFSAEFPKEGPSILRIQQVVRGDSAAYFCASSLDRVSSPLHFGNGTRLTVT.

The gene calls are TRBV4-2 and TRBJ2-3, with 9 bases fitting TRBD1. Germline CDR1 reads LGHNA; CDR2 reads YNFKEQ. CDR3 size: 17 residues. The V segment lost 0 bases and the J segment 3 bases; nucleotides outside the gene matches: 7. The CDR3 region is CASSQDRGDRVTDTQYF. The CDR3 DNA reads TGTGCCAGCAGCCAAGATCGGGGGGACAGGGTAACAGATACGCAGTATTTT.

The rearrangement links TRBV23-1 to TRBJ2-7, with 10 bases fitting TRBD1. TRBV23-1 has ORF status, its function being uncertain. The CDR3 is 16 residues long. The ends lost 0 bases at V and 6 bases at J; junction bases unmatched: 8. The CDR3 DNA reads TGCGCCAGCAGTCAATCGTGGGACAGGGGTTCACGCGAGCAGTACTTC. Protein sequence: CASSQSWDRGSREQYF.

CDR3 nucleotide sequence: TGTGCCAGCAGCCCGGGACTAGCGGGCCAAGAGACCCAGTACTTC. It is translated as CASSPGLAGQETQYF. This rearrangement joins TRBV11-2 to TRBJ2-5; 12 nucleotides match TRBD2. The ends lost 5 bases at V and 1 base at J; junction bases unmatched: 2. From germline, CDR1 is SGHAT and CDR2 FQNNGV. The CDR3 is made up of 15 amino acids.

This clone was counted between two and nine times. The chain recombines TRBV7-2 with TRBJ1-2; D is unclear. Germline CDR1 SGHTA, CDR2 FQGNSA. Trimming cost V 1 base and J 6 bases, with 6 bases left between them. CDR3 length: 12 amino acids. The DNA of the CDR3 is TGTGCCAGCAGCTTAGTTGCAGATGGCTACACCTTC. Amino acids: CASSLVADGYTF. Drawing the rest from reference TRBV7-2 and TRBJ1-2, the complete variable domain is GAGVSQSPSNKVTEKGKDVELRCDPISGHTALYWYRQSLGQGLEFLIYFQGNSAPDKSGLPSDRFSAERTGGSVSTLTIQRTQQEDSAVYLCASSLVADGYTFGSGTRLTVV.

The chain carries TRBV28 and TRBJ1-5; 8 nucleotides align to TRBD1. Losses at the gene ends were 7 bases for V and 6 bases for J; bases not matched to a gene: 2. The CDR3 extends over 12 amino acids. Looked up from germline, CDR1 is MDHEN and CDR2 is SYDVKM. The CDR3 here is CASTTGGQPQHF. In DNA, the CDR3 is TGTGCCAGCACTACAGGGGGTCAGCCCCAGCATTTT.

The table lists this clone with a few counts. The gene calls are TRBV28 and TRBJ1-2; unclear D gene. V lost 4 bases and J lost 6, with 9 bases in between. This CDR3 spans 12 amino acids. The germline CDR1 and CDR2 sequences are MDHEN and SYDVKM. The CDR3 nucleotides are TGTGCCAGCAGTTCCACAGACGATGGCTACACCTTC. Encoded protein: CASSSTDDGYTF.